This T cell receptor (beta chain) was found in a study of blood T cell repertoires in COVID-19. Study overall: The United States, Italy and Spain were the sources of the acute and convalescent COVID-19 samples. Nucleic acid was either cDNA or gDNA, and it came from T cells, B-cell-depleted T cells, or PBMCs.

In the original workflow: Reference gene primer amplification gave nucleated cell count estimates. Clones were sequenced by immunoSEQ multiplex PCR, and TCRdb holds only the in-frame ones, with some missing. V, J and clone size derive from that table, while D and trimming were established from the DNA sequence. Of approximately 190,000 clones in the sample, about four fifths are singletons; the top ten hold around 6.1%. The CDR3 runs to 14 residues. Per germline, CDR1 MNHEY and CDR2 SMNVEV (reference sequence). The germline V and J ends were trimmed by 3 bases and 2 bases, with 11 bases remaining between them.

This chain joins TRBV27 and TRBJ2-7, with D perhaps TRBD2 (7 bases). Material: peripheral blood. The sequence came from a middle-aged woman with acute or convalescent COVID-19. DNA for the CDR3: TGTGCCAGCAGTTTGGGGGGGCCCGCCTACGAGCAGTACTTC. Translating gives CASSLGGPAYEQYF.